The next 18 T cell receptor beta chains were all read from a single sample in a study of T cells after yellow fever vaccination. In TCRdb, the 5' RACE reads were re-called with MiXCR into one record per CDR3 protein. The sample holds more than 300,000 distinct CDR3 sequences; 9.5% to 12% are singletons and the top ten take 3% to 4%. This specimen was CD4+ T cells sorted from PBMCs, taken 45 days after the yellow fever booster vaccination. The source of these receptors is a young man who received the YFV17D yellow fever vaccine.

This clonotype was counted ten times or more. V gene TRBV10-3 combines with J gene TRBJ2-3, with D hard to call. This CDR3 is built from 14 residues. The germline gives CDR1 ENHRY, CDR2 SYGVKD. With 7 bases removed from V and 4 bases from J, the gap between germline ends came to 15 bases. CDR3 residues: CAIKGPVVPDTQYF. CDR3 DNA sequence: TGTGCCATCAAGGGTCCTGTGGTCCCAGATACGCAGTATTTT.

The genes are TRBV7-9 and TRBJ2-1; D ambiguous. The germline V and J ends were trimmed by 0 bases and 6 bases, with 6 bases remaining between them. Germline-derived CDR1 and CDR2 are SEHNR and FQNEAQ (reference sequence). The CDR3 is 13 residues long. The CDR3 sequence is CASSLAFGNEQFF. CDR3 nucleotides: TGTGCCAGCAGCTTAGCTTTCGGCAATGAGCAGTTCTTC.

V gene TRBV7-9 combines with J gene TRBJ1-1; 7 bases line up with TRBD1. The V and J ends lost 5 bases and 9 bases, in that order; junction bases with no gene match: 12. Germline-derived CDR1 and CDR2 are SEHNR and FQNEAQ (reference sequence). The CDR3 consists of 14 residues. For the CDR3, the DNA is TGTGCCAGCAGCACGCAGGGGAGGGGGCAGCAAGCTTTCTTT. This codes for CASSTQGRGQQAFF.

The rearrangement joins TRBV5-1 to TRBJ2-2, with D possibly being TRBD2 (5 bases). This CDR3 is 15 amino acids long. Trimming stripped 6 bases from V and 2 bases from J, with 14 bases between. CDR1 is SGHRS and CDR2 is YFSETQ in the germline V gene. CDR3 sequence: CASNEGNANTGELFF. The CDR3 region has the DNA TGCGCCAGCAATGAGGGAAATGCTAACACCGGGGAGCTGTTTTTT. The whole variable domain, remainder taken from reference TRBV5-1 and TRBJ2-2, is KAGVTQTPRYLIKTRGQQVTLSCSPISGHRSVSWYQQTPGQGLQFLFEYFSETQRNKGNFPGRFSGRQFSNSRSEMNVSTLELGDSALYLCASNEGNANTGELFFGEGSRLTVL.

This clonotype was picked up many times. The chain joins TRBV7-2 to TRBJ1-5; D is uncertain. This CDR3 contains 14 residues. Germline V CDR1 and CDR2: SGHTA, FQGNSA. Trimming removed 2 bases at V and 7 bases at J, with 12 bases between. CDR3 sequence: CASSLRPDGQPQHF. CDR3 DNA sequence: TGTGCCAGCAGCTTAAGGCCTGATGGGCAGCCCCAGCATTTT. Together with reference TRBV7-2 and TRBJ1-5, the CDR3 gives the full variable domain: GAGVSQSPSNKVTEKGKDVELRCDPISGHTALYWYRQSLGQGLEFLIYFQGNSAPDKSGLPSDRFSAERTGGSVSTLTIQRTQQEDSAVYLCASSLRPDGQPQHFGDGTRLSIL.

This chain's CDR3 is CASSGGLAGGSNEQFF. In nucleotides, the CDR3 is TGTGCCAGCAGCGGGGGACTAGCGGGGGGTTCCAATGAGCAGTTCTTC. The gene calls are TRBV9 and TRBJ2-1, with 15 bases identical to TRBD2. Germline V gene data show CDR1 as SGDLS and CDR2 as YYNGEE. J gave up 6 bases and V 3 bases, and 4 bases lay outside the gene matches. This CDR3 is built from 16 residues.

Only a few counts were recorded for this clonotype. The CDR3 region is CASSFGQGVLVKNIQYF. The CDR3 coding sequence is TGTGCCAGCAGCTTTGGACAGGGGGTTTTGGTCAAAAACATTCAGTACTTC. The V call is TRBV7-9, the J call TRBJ2-4; 10 positions agree with TRBD1. There are 17 residues in the CDR3. Germline loops: CDR1 SEHNR, CDR2 FQNEAQ (reference sequence). The ends lost 3 bases at V and 3 bases at J; junction bases unmatched: 8.

This clonotype came up a few times. The chain has TRBV7-2 and TRBJ2-1; either TRBD1 or TRBD2 may supply D (5 bases each). Trimming took 3 bases from V and 7 from J, leaving 19 bases between them. The CDR3 loop spans 16 amino acids. Germline V gives CDR1 SGHTA, CDR2 FQGNSA. CDR3 amino acids: CASSLGVGPGQNEQFF. CDR3 in DNA: TGTGCCAGCAGCTTGGGGGTAGGGCCCGGCCAAAATGAGCAGTTCTTC.

This clonotype was seen only a few times. This chain joins TRBV23-1 and TRBJ2-2; D not resolved. TRBV23-1 counts as an open reading frame of uncertain function. The CDR3 is 14 amino acids. V shed 0 bases and J shed 7 bases, with 9 bases lying between them. In DNA form, the CDR3 reads TGCGCCAGCAGTCAATCTAGGGTTCACGGGGAGCTGTTTTTT. Translation gives CASSQSRVHGELFF.

This clonotype was recorded a few times. The rearrangement uses TRBV2 and TRBJ2-3; 8 nucleotides match TRBD2. Germline V gene lookup returns CDR1 SNHLY and CDR2 FYNNEI. V dropped 0 bases and J dropped 4; count of bases not matched to a gene: 6. The CDR3 contains 16 residues. The DNA of the CDR3 is TGTGCCAGCAGTGAAGCTTTTTTGCGGGGGGCAGATACGCAGTATTTT. Translating gives CASSEAFLRGADTQYF.

The V gene is TRBV5-6, the J gene TRBJ2-5, with TRBD1 identical over 7 bases. Germline lookup yields CDR1 SGHDT and CDR2 YYEEEE. Losses at the gene ends were 4 bases for V and 1 base for J; bases not matched to a gene: 7. The CDR3 totals 15 residues. The CDR3 DNA reads as TGTGCCAGCAGCAATTCAGGGGGATCCCAAGAGACCCAGTACTTC. It yields the protein CASSNSGGSQETQYF.

The chain couples TRBV7-9 to TRBJ2-1; D gene ambiguous. CDR3 length: 13 amino acids. V lost 2 bases, J lost 7 bases, and 9 bases lay in between. From germline, CDR1 is SEHNR and CDR2 FQNEAQ (reference sequence). The CDR3: CASSLLGLNEQFF. The CDR3 DNA reads as TGTGCCAGCAGCTTATTGGGGTTGAATGAGCAGTTCTTC.

This chain links TRBV20-1 with TRBJ1-6; the D gene is possibly TRBD1 (6 bases). The CDR3 sequence is 13 residues long. The germline V gene has CDR1 DFQATT and CDR2 SNEGSKA (reference sequence). As DNA, the CDR3 is TGCACTTGGAGGGGGGGGATTAATTCACCCCTCCACTTT. Residues: CTWRGGINSPLHF.

This clonotype was seen a handful of times. The chain couples TRBV5-4 to TRBJ2-3, with TRBD2 matching over 13 bases. Germline trimming cut 3 bases from V and 2 bases from J; bases unmatched to any gene: 3. This CDR3 is 16 amino acids long. The V gene's germline CDR1 is SGHNT and CDR2 YYREEE (reference sequence). The CDR3 coding sequence is TGTGCCAGCAGCTCCGGACTAGCGGGGGTCACAGATACGCAGTATTTT. Translation gives CASSSGLAGVTDTQYF. The whole variable domain, filled in from reference TRBV5-4 and TRBJ2-3, reads ETGVTQSPTHLIKTRGQQVTLRCSSQSGHNTVSWYQQALGQGPQFIFQYYREEENGRGNFPPRFSGLQFPNYSSELNVNALELDDSALYLCASSSGLAGVTDTQYFGPGTRLTVL.

This clonotype was seen only a few times. J is TRBJ2-7 and V is TRBV28; 7 bases fit TRBD1. The ends lost 6 bases at V and 0 bases at J; junction bases unmatched: 14. Germline CDR1 MDHEN, CDR2 SYDVKM. The length of the CDR3 is 17 residues. For the CDR3, the DNA is TGTGCCAGCAGCGACACTCTGGGACAGAGTAGCTCCTACGAGCAGTACGTC. The encoded protein is CASSDTLGQSSSYEQYV.

This rearrangement joins TRBV3-1 to TRBJ2-3, with D perhaps TRBD2 (5 bases). V lost 3 bases and J 0 bases, leaving 7 bases between the germline ends. In germline, CDR1 is LGHDT, CDR2 YNNKEL (reference sequence). This CDR3 contains 14 residues. Written as DNA, the CDR3 is TGTGCCAGCAGCCATAGGGAGAGCACAGATACGCAGTATTTT. It yields the protein CASSHRESTDTQYF.

The V call is TRBV3-1, the J call TRBJ2-1; 9 bases match TRBD2. The V gene end was trimmed by 0 bases and the J gene end by 10 bases; junction bases not matched to a gene: 16. This CDR3 contains 18 residues. Germline CDR1 reads LGHDT; CDR2 reads YNNKEL (reference sequence). As DNA, the CDR3 is TGTGCCAGCAGCCAAGATCACCGTTCGGCGGGGGGGCCTTGGGAGCAGTTCTTC. It encodes CASSQDHRSAGGPWEQFF.

Judged by abundance, this clonotype is medium-sized. The chain links TRBV7-3 to TRBJ2-6; D unclear. Germline V CDR1 and CDR2: SGHTA, FQGTGA. The V end lost 6 bases, the J end lost 1 base, and 4 bases lay between the germline ends. CDR3 length: 13 residues. The CDR3 nucleotides are TGTGCCAGCAGGCCTTCTGGGGCCAACGTCCTGACTTTC. It specifies CASRPSGANVLTF.